This T cell receptor beta chain comes out of a study of T cell responses to AZD1222 COVID-19 vaccine. Points from the study as a whole: Repertoire samples came only from after the peak T cell response.

In the case of this clone: The antigen is undetermined.

Sequencing was performed with immunoSEQ multiplex PCR; in TCRdb, only in-frame clones are kept and a portion is missing. The sample lists 100,000 to 150,000 clones, about 90% occurring once. The CDR3 is 12 amino acids. V gave up 7 bases and J gave up 11 bases; unmatched junction bases: 8. In germline, CDR1 is MDHEN, CDR2 SYDVKM. This TCR was recovered from an adult in good health. The V call is TRBV28, the J call TRBJ1-1; the match to TRBD1 covers 9 bases. The starting material was peripheral blood, obtained on day 0 of AZD1222 vaccination. This CDR3 is CASTGTGPRAFF. CDR3 DNA sequence: TGTGCCAGCACCGGGACAGGGCCCCGGGCTTTCTTT.